Following are 2 T cell receptor beta chains from one sample sequenced in a study of blood T cell repertoires in COVID-19. Assay used: immunoSEQ multiplex PCR; TCRdb lists only in-frame clones, some missing. The sample holds 400,000 to 450,000 clones, approximately 90% seen once. The material sequenced was peripheral blood. The receptors originated from a woman aged 40 to 50 with COVID-19, enrolled during active disease.

This clone came up once. J is TRBJ1-2 and V is TRBV6-6, with D hard to call. Between the trimmed V and J ends, which lost 7 bases and 5 bases, there was a span of 11 bases. Per germline, CDR1 MNHNY and CDR2 SVGAGI (reference sequence). CDR3 length: 12 amino acids. In DNA form, the CDR3 reads TGTGCCAGCAAGGAGGCCCAATATGGCTACACCTTC. This sequence encodes CASKEAQYGYTF.

This clone showed up just a few times. The chain couples TRBV6-2 or TRBV6-3 to TRBJ1-1; no firm D call. Germline lookup yields CDR1 MNHEY and CDR2 SVGEGT. Trimming cost V 0 bases and J 1 base, with 12 bases left between them. The CDR3 is made up of 16 amino acids. CDR3 nucleotides: TGTGCCAGCAGTTACTCGACGGGTAAGAGGAACACTGAAGCTTTCTTT. It encodes CASSYSTGKRNTEAFF.